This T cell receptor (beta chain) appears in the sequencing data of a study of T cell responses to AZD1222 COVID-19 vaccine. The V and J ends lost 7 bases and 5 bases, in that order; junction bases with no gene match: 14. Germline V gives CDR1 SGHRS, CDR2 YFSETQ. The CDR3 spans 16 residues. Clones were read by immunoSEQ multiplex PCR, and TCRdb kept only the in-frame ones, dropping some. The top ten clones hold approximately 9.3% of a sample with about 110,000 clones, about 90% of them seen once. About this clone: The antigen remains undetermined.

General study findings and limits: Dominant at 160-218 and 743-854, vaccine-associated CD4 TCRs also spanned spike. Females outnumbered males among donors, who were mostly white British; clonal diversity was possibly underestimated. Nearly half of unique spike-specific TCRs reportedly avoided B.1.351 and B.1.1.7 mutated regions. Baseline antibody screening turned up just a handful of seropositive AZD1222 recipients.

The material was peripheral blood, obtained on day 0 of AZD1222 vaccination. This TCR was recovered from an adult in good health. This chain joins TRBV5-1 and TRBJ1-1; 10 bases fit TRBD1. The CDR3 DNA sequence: TGCGCCAGCCGTGACAGGGGGCAAGGGGGAAAAACTGAAGCTTTCTTT. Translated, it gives CASRDRGQGGKTEAFF.